The rows below give T cell receptor beta chains drawn from one sample of a study of regulatory T cells in long-lasting Graves disease. TCRdb fed the multiplex PCR reads into MiXCR, producing one record per CDR3 protein. The sample holds some 500,000 distinct CDR3 sequences, about 15% seen once. This sample was also put to use in a study of T cells in Graves' hyperthyroidism and ophthalmopathy.

The material was peripheral blood mononuclear cells (PBMCs), obtained at new diagnosis, from a patient treated with antithyroid drugs. Receptors originate from a woman aged 35-65 years with Graves disease. CDR3s leave out the opening cysteine and the closing phenylalanine or tryptophan. The order of the fields is J gene, V gene, CDR3 protein.

J: TRBJ2-7; V: TRBV20-1; CDR3: SASSGLSYEQY
J: TRBJ1-1; V: TRBV20-1; CDR3: SAPLGAANTEAF
J: TRBJ2-3; V: TRBV13; CDR3: ASSLLRSTDTQY
J: TRBJ2-7; V: TRBV5-1; CDR3: ASSSLTASYEQY
J: TRBJ1-2; V: TRBV6-1; CDR3: ASSDTALTGDYGYT
J: TRBJ2-5; V: TRBV20-1; CDR3: SASWGEETQY
J: TRBJ1-5; V: TRBV12-3/TRBV12-4; CDR3: ASTTKDSNQPQH
J: TRBJ2-6; V: TRBV6-2/TRBV6-3; CDR3: ASSHGGSGANVLT
J: TRBJ2-5; V: TRBV19; CDR3: ASSNTWVRETQY
J: TRBJ2-1; V: TRBV20-1; CDR3: SGSGGPDNEQF
J: TRBJ1-2; V: TRBV2; CDR3: ASRDTGSDGYT
J: TRBJ1-2; V: TRBV3-1; CDR3: ASSPSRGDRDFGYT
J: TRBJ1-2; V: TRBV3-1; CDR3: ASSQDPNSPYGYT
J: TRBJ2-3; V: TRBV6-5; CDR3: ASSYPTSSSGGERDTQY
J: TRBJ2-5; V: TRBV7-2; CDR3: ASSLGVVETQY
J: TRBJ1-1; V: TRBV20-1; CDR3: SAQDRYANTEAF